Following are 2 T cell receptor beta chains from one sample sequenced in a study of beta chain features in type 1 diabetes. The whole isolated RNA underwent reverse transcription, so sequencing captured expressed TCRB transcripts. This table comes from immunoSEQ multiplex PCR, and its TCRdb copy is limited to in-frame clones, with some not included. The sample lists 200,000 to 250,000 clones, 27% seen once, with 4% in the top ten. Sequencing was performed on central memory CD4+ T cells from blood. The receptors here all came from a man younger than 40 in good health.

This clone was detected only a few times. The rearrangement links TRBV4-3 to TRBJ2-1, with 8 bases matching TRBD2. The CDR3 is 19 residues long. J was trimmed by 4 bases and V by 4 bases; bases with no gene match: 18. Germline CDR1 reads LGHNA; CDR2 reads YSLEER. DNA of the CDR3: TGCGCCAGCAGCCCCCGGGGGGGGCCAGCGGGAGCCCCATACAATGAGCAGTTCTTC. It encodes CASSPRGGPAGAPYNEQFF.

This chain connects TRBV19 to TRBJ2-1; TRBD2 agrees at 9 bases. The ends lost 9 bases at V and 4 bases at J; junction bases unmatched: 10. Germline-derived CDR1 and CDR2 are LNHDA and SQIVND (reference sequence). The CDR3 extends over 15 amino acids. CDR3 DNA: TGTGCCAGCGAAACGAGCGGGAGGCTATACAATGAGCAGTTCTTC. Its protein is CASETSGRLYNEQFF.